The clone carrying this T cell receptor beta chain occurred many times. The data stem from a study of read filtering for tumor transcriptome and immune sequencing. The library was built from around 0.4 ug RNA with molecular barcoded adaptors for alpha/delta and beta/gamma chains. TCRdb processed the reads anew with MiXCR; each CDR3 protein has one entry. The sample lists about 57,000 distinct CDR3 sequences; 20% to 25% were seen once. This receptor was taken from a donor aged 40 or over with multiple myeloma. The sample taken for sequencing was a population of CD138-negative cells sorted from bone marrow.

The CDR3 region is CATSDWRTDYEQYF. CDR3 bases: TGTGCCACCAGTGATTGGAGGACTGACTACGAGCAGTACTTC. The chain employs TRBV24-1 and TRBJ2-7, with TRBD2 as a possible D gene (5 bases). Trimming cost V 2 bases and J 3 bases, with 10 bases left between them. The CDR3 is 14 residues long. The germline gives CDR1 KGHDR, CDR2 SFDVKD.